This T cell receptor beta chain was sequenced in a study of CXCR3-negative and CXCR3-positive naive CD8 T cells. CDR3 length: 17 residues. Germline values: CDR1 SGHTA, CDR2 FQGNSA. The study, taken as a whole, reports: Researchers reported similar TRBV-TRBJ usage in naive CXCR3-negative and CXCR3-positive cells, though memory differed. Most assays were run on fresh PBMCs (CXCR3 expression partially decreased after cryopreservation). Compared with CXCR3-negative naive cells, CXCR3-positive naive cells showed more hydrophobic TRB CDR3s.

Researchers prepared the TRB cDNA libraries using 5' RACE with UMI labels. From the 5' RACE reads, TCRdb lists one entry per CDR3 protein and no DNA. The table counts 100,000 to 150,000 distinct CDR3 sequences; approximately 0.3% lies in the top ten. To note about this clonotype: No antigen is known for it.

What was sequenced was naive CXCR3- CD8+ T cells from blood. Specified subset: CD45RO-CCR7+CD27+CD95- naive CD8+ T cells lacking CXCR3 (TNR3-). The clonotype comes from a human donor in good health. Some clones in this sample may be carry-over from other donors' samples. This chain joins TRBV7-2 and TRBJ1-6; lacking DNA, the TRBD1 call made by TCRdb goes unchecked. The CDR3 sequence: CASSLAPRQTYNSPLHF.